The rows below give T cell receptor beta chains drawn from one sample of a study of Graves' ophthalmopathy and Graves' hyperthyroidism. TCRdb recomputed calls from the multiplex PCR reads with MiXCR, one row per CDR3 protein. Here the sample spans almost 400,000 distinct CDR3 sequences, approximately 20% being singletons. Material for sequencing was peripheral blood. The source of these receptors is a woman younger than 30 with Graves' ophthalmopathy. Each CDR3 is given with its conserved first and last residue. A D gene is named only where the DNA matches it firmly. The size field is filled for only some rows; it gives once, few, many or a size class.

D	V	size	J	CDR3	DNA
TRBD1	TRBV28	.	TRBJ2-7	CASSIPGTVSYEQYF	TGTGCCAGCAGTATCCCCGGGACAGTATCCTACGAGCAGTACTTC
TRBD1	TRBV6-1	once	TRBJ2-5	CASSPGQGIEETQYF	TGTGCCAGCAGCCCGGGACAGGGAATTGAGGAGACCCAGTACTTC
TRBD2	TRBV11-3	many	TRBJ2-3	CASSFIAGGSTDTQYF	TGTGCCAGCAGCTTTATAGCGGGGGGGAGCACAGATACGCAGTATTTT
.	TRBV27	many	TRBJ2-2	CASSFGPNTGELFF	TGTGCCAGCAGTTTTGGGCCGAACACCGGGGAGCTGTTTTTT
TRBD1	TRBV9	many	TRBJ2-2	CASSHRQGRTGELFF	TGTGCCAGCAGCCACAGACAGGGGCGGACCGGGGAGCTGTTTTTT
.	TRBV12-3/TRBV12-4	.	TRBJ1-2	CASSRADSQYSGYTF	TGTGCCAGCAGCCGCGCCGACAGTCAATACTCTGGCTACACCTTC
TRBD2	TRBV28	.	TRBJ2-7	CASSRHPGLAYEQYF	TGTGCCAGCAGCCGTCACCCGGGACTAGCCTACGAGCAGTACTTC
TRBD1	TRBV7-2	many	TRBJ2-5	CASSPWDRLETQYF	TGTGCCAGCAGCCCTTGGGACAGGTTGGAGACCCAGTACTTC
TRBD1	TRBV6-2/TRBV6-3	many	TRBJ2-7	CASSYVQGASYEQYF	TGTGCCAGCAGTTACGTCCAGGGGGCATCCTACGAGCAGTACTTC
.	TRBV12-3/TRBV12-4	.	TRBJ2-5	CASSFLNRPTGETQYF	TGTGCCAGCAGTTTTCTAAACAGGCCTACTGGGGAGACCCAGTACTTC
TRBD1	TRBV6-5	.	TRBJ1-1	CASSYAGTGALNTEAFF	TGTGCCAGCAGTTACGCCGGGACAGGGGCGCTGAACACTGAAGCTTTCTTT
.	TRBV11-2	many	TRBJ1-1	CASASDDTEAFF	TGTGCCAGCGCGTCCGATGACACTGAAGCTTTCTTT
TRBD1	TRBV7-9	many	TRBJ1-2	CASSRATGEVYSYTF	TGTGCCAGCAGCCGTGCCACAGGGGAAGTCTATAGCTACACCTTC
.	TRBV6-1	.	TRBJ1-1	CASSSPRGYNTEAFF	TGTGCCAGCAGCTCCCCCCGGGGCTATAACACTGAAGCTTTCTTT
.	TRBV20-1	many	TRBJ2-5	CSASGAIQETQYF	TGCAGTGCTAGCGGGGCGATCCAAGAGACCCAGTACTTC
TRBD1	TRBV30	many	TRBJ2-2	CARDRAGELFF	TGTGCCAGGGACAGGGCCGGGGAGCTGTTTTTT